Below, one T cell receptor beta chain is given with its context. Its antigen remains unknown. TCRdb re-analysed the reads in MiXCR, keeping a single row per CDR3 protein. This table has approximately 550,000 distinct CDR3 sequences, approximately 15% appearing once. V was pared by 0 bases and J by 0 bases, with 12 bases between. Looked up from germline, CDR1 is SGDLS and CDR2 is YYNGEE. The CDR3 runs to 16 residues. The sample belongs to a study of T cell repertoires in cytomegalovirus infection. Study-level background: Indications of both CMV infection and matching HLA type were provided by public TCR beta signatures. Study-wide findings and caveats: HLA-C-restricted, CMV-specific TCR beta clonotypes were dominant ex vivo. Accumulated public TCR beta family frequency recognized individuals carrying CMV together with the relevant HLA.

This sequence joins TRBV9 and TRBJ1-1, with TRBD1 as a possible D gene (5 bases). The sequence derives from a human donor in good health (CMV status not recorded). Some clones in this sample may be carry-over from other donors' samples. Sequenced: CD8+ T cells from PBMCs. The CDR3 DNA is TGTGCCAGCAGCGTAGAGGGTAGGGGAATGAACACTGAAGCTTTCTTT. Translated: CASSVEGRGMNTEAFF.